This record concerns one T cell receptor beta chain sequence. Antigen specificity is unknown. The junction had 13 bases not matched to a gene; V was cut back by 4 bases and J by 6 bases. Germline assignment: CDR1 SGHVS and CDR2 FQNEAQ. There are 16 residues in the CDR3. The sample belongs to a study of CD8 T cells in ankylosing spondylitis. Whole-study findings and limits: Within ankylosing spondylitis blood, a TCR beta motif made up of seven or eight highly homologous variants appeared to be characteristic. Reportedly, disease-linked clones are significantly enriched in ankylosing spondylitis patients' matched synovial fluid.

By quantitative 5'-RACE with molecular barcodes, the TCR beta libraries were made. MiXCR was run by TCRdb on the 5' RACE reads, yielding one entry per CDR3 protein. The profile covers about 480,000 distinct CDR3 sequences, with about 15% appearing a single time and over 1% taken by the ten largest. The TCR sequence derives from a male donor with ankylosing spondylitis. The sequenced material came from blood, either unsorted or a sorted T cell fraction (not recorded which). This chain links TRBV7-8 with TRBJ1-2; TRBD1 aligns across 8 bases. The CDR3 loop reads CASSYRGKGLDHGYTF. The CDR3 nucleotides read TGTGCCAGCAGCTACAGGGGGAAGGGATTGGATCATGGCTACACCTTC.